These T cell receptor beta chains were read from a single sample in a study of blood T cell repertoires in COVID-19. Sequenced by immunoSEQ multiplex PCR; TCRdb stores in-frame clones only, minus some. The sample yields fewer than 200,000 clones, roughly 85% seen once. Sequenced input: peripheral blood. The receptors were gathered from a man in his forties with acute or convalescent COVID-19. Both conserved end residues are part of each CDR3. A D gene is named only where the DNA matches it firmly. The size of a clone is reported for some rows only, either as once, few or many, or as a class for expanded clones.

TRBV7-2	TRBD2	TRBJ2-3	NA	CASSLYRSGATDTQYF	TGTGCCAGCAGCTTATACCGTAGCGGGGCTACAGATACGCAGTATTTT
TRBV10-3	NA	TRBJ1-1	NA	CAVQENTEAFF	TGTGCCGTACAGGAGAACACTGAAGCTTTCTTT
TRBV12-3/TRBV12-4	NA	TRBJ1-3	NA	CASSFLSGNTIYF	TGTGCCAGCAGTTTTCTCTCTGGAAACACCATATATTTT
TRBV4-2	TRBD2	TRBJ2-5	NA	CASSQDQWTGLAEETQYF	TGTGCCAGCAGCCAAGACCAGTGGACGGGACTAGCGGAAGAGACCCAGTACTTC
TRBV5-1	NA	TRBJ2-7	NA	CASSLGAGPYEQYF	TGCGCCAGCAGCTTGGGGGCAGGCCCCTACGAGCAGTACTTC
TRBV7-2	TRBD1	TRBJ2-7	NA	CASSAGQGISYEQYF	TGTGCCAGCAGCGCGGGACAGGGGATATCCTACGAGCAGTACTTC
TRBV3-1/TRBV3-2	TRBD1	TRBJ1-2	NA	CASSPILTGKSYYGYTF	TGTGCCAGCAGCCCTATATTGACAGGGAAGTCGTACTATGGCTACACCTTC
TRBV5-1	NA	TRBJ2-2	NA	CASSLGARDTGELFF	TGCGCCAGCAGCTTAGGGGCGCGAGACACCGGGGAGCTGTTTTTT
TRBV10-1	NA	TRBJ2-5	NA	CASSESFAQLKRGTQYF	TGCGCCAGCAGTGAGTCATTCGCCCAACTAAAGAGAGGGACCCAGTACTTC
TRBV9	TRBD2	TRBJ2-1	once	CASSPRGISNEQFF	TGTGCCAGCAGCCCGCGGGGGATTAGCAATGAGCAGTTCTTC
TRBV10-3	TRBD1	TRBJ1-2	many	CAISQGARGYTF	TGTGCCATCAGCCAGGGGGCGCGTGGCTACACCTTC
TRBV2	TRBD1	TRBJ2-5	NA	CASDPGGETQYF	TGTGCCAGCGATCCAGGGGGAGAGACCCAGTACTTC
TRBV5-1	NA	TRBJ1-2	NA	CASSLQGMDGYTF	TGCGCCAGCAGCTTACAGGGTATGGATGGCTACACCTTC
TRBV5-6	NA	TRBJ1-6	NA	CASSYSSYNSPLHF	TGTGCCAGCAGCTATAGTTCCTATAATTCACCCCTCCACTTT
TRBV9	NA	TRBJ1-2	NA	CASSENDSDYGYTF	TGTGCCAGCAGCGAAAACGACAGTGATTATGGCTACACCTTC
TRBV27	NA	TRBJ1-1	NA	CASSPVMNTEAFF	TGTGCCAGCAGCCCCGTTATGAACACTGAAGCTTTCTTT
TRBV4-3	NA	TRBJ2-1	NA	CASSQGRGFNEQFF	TGCGCCAGCAGCCAAGGCAGGGGTTTCAATGAGCAGTTCTTC